The clone carrying this TCR beta chain has only a few counts. These data belong to a study of human T cells and chemical hapten exposure. Study information: The use of 2% DPC on around 2 cm by around 2 cm of upper inner arm skin constituted sensitization. Each patient's scalp received weekly diphenylcyclopropenone throughout the roughly 23-week study.

TCRdb independently ran MiXCR on the RACE reads; one entry per CDR3 protein. The data contain about 120,000 distinct CDR3 sequences, roughly 15% of them seen just once; the ten biggest clones take up 0.92%. The CDR3 sequence is 18 residues long. Trimming left V 7 bases short and J 1 base short, with 25 bases between. Germline V CDR1 and CDR2: SGHVS, FNYEAQ. Specified time point: patch test 1, 2 weeks after DPC sensitization. Treatment defined: therapeutic diphenylcyclopropenone sensitization with weekly scalp DPC. Blood sampling occurred before each patch-test application. This chain connects TRBV7-6 to TRBJ1-1, with D tentatively TRBD1 (5 bases). The receptor's source is a man aged 18 to 35 with alopecia areata. Some clones in this sample may be carry-over from other donors' samples. The material sequenced was whole blood, taken in connection with sensitization to the hapten diphenylcyclopropenone (DPC). The CDR3 sequence is CASTKTTGPALRNTEAFF. CDR3 nucleotides: TGTGCCAGCACCAAGACGACGGGGCCGGCATTAAGGAACACTGAAGCTTTCTTT.